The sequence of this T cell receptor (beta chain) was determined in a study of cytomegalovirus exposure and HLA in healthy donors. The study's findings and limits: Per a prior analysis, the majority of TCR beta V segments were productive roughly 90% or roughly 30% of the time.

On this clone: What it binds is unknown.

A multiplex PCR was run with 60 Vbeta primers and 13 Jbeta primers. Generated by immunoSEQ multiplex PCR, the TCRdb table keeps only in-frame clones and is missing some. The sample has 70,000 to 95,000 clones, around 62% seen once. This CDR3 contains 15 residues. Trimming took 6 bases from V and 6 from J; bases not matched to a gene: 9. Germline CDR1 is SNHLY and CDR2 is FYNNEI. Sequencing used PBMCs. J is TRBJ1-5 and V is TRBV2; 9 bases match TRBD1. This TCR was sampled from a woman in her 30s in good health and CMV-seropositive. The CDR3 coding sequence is TGTGCCAGCAGCGAGATATTACAGGGGGCTCAGCCCCAGCATTTT. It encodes CASSEILQGAQPQHF.